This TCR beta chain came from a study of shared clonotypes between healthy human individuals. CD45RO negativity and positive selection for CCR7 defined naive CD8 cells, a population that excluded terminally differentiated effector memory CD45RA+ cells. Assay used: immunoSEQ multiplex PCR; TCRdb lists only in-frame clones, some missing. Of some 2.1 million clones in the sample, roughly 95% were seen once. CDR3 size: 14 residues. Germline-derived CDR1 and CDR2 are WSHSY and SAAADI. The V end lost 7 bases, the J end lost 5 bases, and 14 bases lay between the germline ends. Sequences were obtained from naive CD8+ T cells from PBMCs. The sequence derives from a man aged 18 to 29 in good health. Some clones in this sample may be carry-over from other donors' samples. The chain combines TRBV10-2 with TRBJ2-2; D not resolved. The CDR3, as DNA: TGCGCCAGCATTAAGGGTTTGGGGACCGGGGAGCTGTTTTTT. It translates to CASIKGLGTGELFF.